Below, one T cell receptor beta chain is given with its context. Its antigen remains unknown. The data were obtained in a study of cytomegalovirus exposure and HLA in healthy donors. This PCR relied on a set of 60 Vbeta primers and 13 Jbeta primers. Only in-frame clones appear in the TCRdb table, and some are missing; sequencing was by immunoSEQ multiplex PCR. Among approximately 220,000 clones listed, under 80% were seen once. General observations from the study: Across donors, presence/absence analyses took sequencing depth to be roughly uniform. For most TCR beta V segments, an earlier analysis put the productive rate at about 90% or about 30% of the time. Upon later analysis, HLA-associated TCR beta chains proved more clonally expanded than other, equally common chains. While the bulk of TCR sequences proved rare, some public TCRs turned up in many donors.

This sequence originates from a woman aged 25 to 39 in good health and CMV-seronegative. The sample taken for sequencing was PBMCs.

The CDR3 DNA follows: TGTGCCTGGAGAAGGAGGCCCCGTGGTGGCTACACCTTC. Amino acids: CAWRRRPRGGYTF. This chain uses TRBV30 with TRBJ1-2; D unclear. The CDR3 extends over 13 amino acids. Between the trimmed V and J ends, which lost 3 bases and 7 bases, there was a span of 15 bases. Germline V gene lookup returns CDR1 GTSNPN and CDR2 SVGIG (reference sequence).